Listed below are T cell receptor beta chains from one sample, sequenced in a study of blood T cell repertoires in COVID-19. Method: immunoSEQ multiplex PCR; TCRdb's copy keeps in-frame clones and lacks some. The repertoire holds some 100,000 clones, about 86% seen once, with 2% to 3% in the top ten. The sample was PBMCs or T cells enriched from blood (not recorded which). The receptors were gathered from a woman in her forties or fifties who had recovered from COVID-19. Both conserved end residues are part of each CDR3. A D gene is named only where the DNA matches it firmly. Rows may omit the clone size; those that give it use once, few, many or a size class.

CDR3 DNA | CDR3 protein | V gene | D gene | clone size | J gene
TGTGCCAGTACCTTGACCGTAAGACAATCCTTCTATGGCTACACCTTC | CASTLTVRQSFYGYTF | TRBV19 | NA | NA | TRBJ1-2
TGCAGTGCTAGTAACATTGGGCAGGCCAATGAAGCTTTCTTT | CSASNIGQANEAFF | TRBV20-1 | NA | NA | TRBJ1-1
TGCGCCAGCAGCTGGGGGGGCCAGGGGCGCGAGCAGTACTTC | CASSWGGQGREQYF | TRBV5-1 | NA | NA | TRBJ2-7
TGCGCCAGCAGCCCCGGGACAGCCTGGGAGACCCAGTACTTC | CASSPGTAWETQYF | TRBV5-1 | TRBD1 | NA | TRBJ2-5
TGTGCCAGCGGGAGACAGGGATCGACTGAAGCTTTCTTT | CASGRQGSTEAFF | TRBV2 | TRBD1 | NA | TRBJ1-1
TGTGCCAGCAGTTCGGTGCTCCTAAATGAGCAGTTCTTC | CASSSVLLNEQFF | TRBV28 | NA | NA | TRBJ2-1
TGTGCCAGCAGTTCGGAAGAGACCCAGTACTTC | CASSSEETQYF | TRBV27 | NA | NA | TRBJ2-5
TGTGCCAGCAGTGAACGACAGTTTGCTGGCTACACCTTC | CASSERQFAGYTF | TRBV2 | NA | once | TRBJ1-2
TGCGCCAGCAGCCAAGAGGTATCCGGACAGGGGGAAAATGAGCAGTTCTTC | CASSQEVSGQGENEQFF | TRBV4-1 | TRBD1 | few | TRBJ2-1
TGTGCCAGCAGGGGATCGGCAGGGGCGCTATACAATGAGCAGTTCTTC | CASRGSAGALYNEQFF | TRBV27 | NA | NA | TRBJ2-1
TGTGCCAGCAGTTTGGGGACAGGGCGGGTGGAGCAGTACTTC | CASSLGTGRVEQYF | TRBV28 | TRBD1 | NA | TRBJ2-7
TGTGCCACCAGTGATTACCCCGGGACAGGGACCACAGATACGCAGTATTTT | CATSDYPGTGTTDTQYF | TRBV24-1 | TRBD1 | NA | TRBJ2-3
TGTGCCAGCAGCTGGGGGGACCTTTCCTACGAGCAGTACTTC | CASSWGDLSYEQYF | TRBV5-8 | NA | NA | TRBJ2-7
TGCACCAGCAGATCGAATCCGGTCGCAGGGACAAATGAGCAGTTCTTC | CTSRSNPVAGTNEQFF | TRBV1 | NA | NA | TRBJ2-1
TGTGCCAGTAGCTCGGGCTCTGGGGCCAACGTCCTGACTTTC | CASSSGSGANVLTF | TRBV19 | NA | NA | TRBJ2-6
TGTGCCAGCAGCGTGTCGACAGCTAACTATGGCTACACCTTC | CASSVSTANYGYTF | TRBV2 | NA | NA | TRBJ1-2
TGTGCCAGCAGCGAGAGGACAGGGTCATATGGCTACACCTTC | CASSERTGSYGYTF | TRBV27 | TRBD1 | once | TRBJ1-2
TGTGCCAGCAGCTTGCAGGGGGTGGGATTTTACAATGAGCAGTTCTTC | CASSLQGVGFYNEQFF | TRBV5-6 | TRBD1 | NA | TRBJ2-1
TGTGCCAGCAGTCCCCGGGCAGGGAATTCACCCCTCCACTTT | CASSPRAGNSPLHF | TRBV28 | NA | NA | TRBJ1-6
TGCGCCAGCAGCCAAGCAGACAGGGGGGCTGGTCAGCCCCAGCATTTT | CASSQADRGAGQPQHF | TRBV4-1 | TRBD1 | NA | TRBJ1-5
TGTGCCAGCAGTTTAGCGGGGAACTATGGCTACACCTTC | CASSLAGNYGYTF | TRBV28 | NA | NA | TRBJ1-2
TGTGCCAGCAGCAGAACAGGGGGCGCTGAAGCTTTCTTT | CASSRTGGAEAFF | TRBV2 | TRBD1 | NA | TRBJ1-1
TGTGCCAGCAGTGAAGCTAGAGGTTCCCCCTACGAGCAGTACTTC | CASSEARGSPYEQYF | TRBV6-1 | NA | NA | TRBJ2-7
TGTGCCTGGGGGGGACACGACACAGATACGCAGTATTTT | CAWGGHDTDTQYF | TRBV30 | NA | NA | TRBJ2-3
TGTGCCAGCACCCTGACAGGGGATACCGGGGAGCTGTTTTTT | CASTLTGDTGELFF | TRBV5-6 | TRBD1 | NA | TRBJ2-2
TGTGCCAGCAGTTTACCAGGACAGAAAAAGTACCAAGAGACCCAGTACTTC | CASSLPGQKKYQETQYF | TRBV27 | NA | few | TRBJ2-5
TGTGCCAGCAGCTTGGACGGACAGTGGGGCTACACCTTC | CASSLDGQWGYTF | TRBV5-4 | NA | once | TRBJ1-2
TGTGCCAGTAGTACAACCTCGGACAGCCTTAATTCACCCCTCCACTTT | CASSTTSDSLNSPLHF | TRBV19 | NA | NA | TRBJ1-6
TGTGCCAGCAGGGACACAGTCTACGAGCAGTACTTC | CASRDTVYEQYF | TRBV28 | NA | NA | TRBJ2-7